This TCR beta chain is drawn from a study of beta chain features in type 1 diabetes. Study-level results: Type 1 diabetes patients showed fewer insertions and more deletions at VDJ junctions. Moderate yet significant TCRB CDR3 shortening was seen in Type 1 diabetes patients in all four CD4+ subsets.

The investigators reverse transcribed all of the isolated RNA, so they sequenced expressed TCRB transcripts. Clones were sequenced by immunoSEQ multiplex PCR, and TCRdb holds only the in-frame ones, with some missing. The top ten hold around 0.015% of the sample, which has hundreds of thousands of clones, over 10% seen once. In its sample, this clone was seen a few times. The antigen remains unidentified. V was clipped by 6 bases and J by 5 bases, with 21 bases between them. The CDR3 covers 15 residues. The germline gives CDR1 SGHRS, CDR2 YFSETQ. This receptor was taken from a man aged 18 to 30 in good health. The V call is TRBV5-1, the J call TRBJ2-7; possibly TRBD1 for D (6 bases). Sequenced sample: naive CD4+ T cells from blood. As DNA, the CDR3 is TGCGCCAGCAACTCCCAGGGGATGTATCTGAACGAGCAGTACTTC. It codes for CASNSQGMYLNEQYF.